This entry lists 10 T cell receptor beta chains sequenced from one sample in a study of blood T cell repertoires in COVID-19. The protocol was immunoSEQ multiplex PCR, while the TCRdb copy is restricted to in-frame clones and leaves out a portion. The table has 200,000 to 300,000 clones, more than 75% seen once. The sample was peripheral blood. The receptor source for this set is a woman aged 55-70 years with COVID-19, enrolled during active disease.

The chain has TRBV20-1 and TRBJ2-7; 9 nucleotides align to TRBD1. V was pared by 5 bases and J by 6 bases, with 2 bases of the junction left unmatched. Germline V lookup: CDR1 DFQATT, CDR2 SNEGSKA (reference sequence). The CDR3 has 11 residues. As DNA, the CDR3 is TGCAGTGCTGTGACAGGGGGCGAGCAGTACTTC. Residues: CSAVTGGEQYF.

This chain joins TRBV6-5 and TRBJ1-5; 9 bases map to TRBD1. In germline, CDR1 is MNHEY, CDR2 SVGAGI. The V gene end was trimmed by 6 bases and the J gene end by 6 bases; junction bases not matched to a gene: 6. This CDR3 has 14 residues. The CDR3, as DNA: TGTGCCAGCAGAGGGACAGGGAAGGGTCAGCCCCAGCATTTT. Protein product: CASRGTGKGQPQHF.

Points on this clone: Other nucleotide sequences from this sample produce the same CDR3. The chain uses TRBV3-1 (or the pseudogene TRBV3-2) and TRBJ1-4; D ambiguous. The germline gives CDR1 LGHDT, CDR2 YNNKEL (reference sequence). V lost 3 bases and J 0 bases, leaving 11 bases between the germline ends. This CDR3 region has 16 residues. CDR3 in amino acids: CASSQASVATNEKLFF. The CDR3 nucleotides read TGTGCCAGCAGCCAGGCTTCAGTTGCAACTAATGAAAAACTGTTTTTT.

V gene TRBV19 combines with J gene TRBJ2-1; D not resolved. V was clipped by 3 bases and J by 4 bases, with 13 bases between them. The CDR3 covers 15 residues. Germline lookup yields CDR1 LNHDA and CDR2 SQIVND (reference sequence). The CDR3, as DNA: TGTGCCAGTAGTATGGAGCGAACGGGTTACAATGAGCAGTTCTTC. This gives the protein CASSMERTGYNEQFF.

This clone has just one count. The rearrangement uses TRBV5-1 and TRBJ2-2; 7 nucleotides agree with TRBD1. Germline CDR1 reads SGHRS; CDR2 reads YFSETQ. V was clipped by 1 base and J by 3 bases; unmatched bases: 6. The CDR3 consists of 16 residues. The CDR3 nucleotides are TGCGCCAGCAGCTTGTCCCCGACAGGGTACACCGGGGAGCTGTTTTTT. It codes for CASSLSPTGYTGELFF. The variable domain in full, with the rest retrieved from reference TRBV5-1 and TRBJ2-2, is KAGVTQTPRYLIKTRGQQVTLSCSPISGHRSVSWYQQTPGQGLQFLFEYFSETQRNKGNFPGRFSGRQFSNSRSEMNVSTLELGDSALYLCASSLSPTGYTGELFFGEGSRLTVL.

The count of this clone is one. In nucleotides, the CDR3 is TGTGCCAGCAGCTTAGTGGTTGGTAGCGGGGTCCTCACAGATACGCAGTATTTT. As protein: CASSLVVGSGVLTDTQYF. The chain is built from TRBV7-2 and TRBJ2-3; the match to TRBD2 covers 8 bases. The length of the CDR3 is 18 residues. CDR1 and CDR2 (germline): SGHTA, FQGNSA. The ends lost 1 base at V and 2 bases at J; junction bases unmatched: 11.

The rearrangement joins TRBV5-1 to TRBJ2-1; D may be TRBD1 (6 bases). From germline, CDR1 is SGHRS and CDR2 YFSETQ. The CDR3 spans 15 residues. V was trimmed by 6 bases and J by 7 bases, leaving 20 bases between them. The CDR3 reads CASTTSQGPANEQFF. DNA of the CDR3: TGCGCCAGCACGACCTCACAGGGTCCCGCGAATGAGCAGTTCTTC.

The chain combines TRBV2 with TRBJ2-5; 8 bases are shared with TRBD1. There are 13 residues in the CDR3. The V and J ends lost 5 bases and 5 bases, in that order; junction bases with no gene match: 4. Germline assignment: CDR1 SNHLY and CDR2 FYNNEI. CDR3 DNA sequence: TGTGCCAGCAGTACGACAGGGGACGAGACCCAGTACTTC. Protein sequence: CASSTTGDETQYF.

The rearrangement uses TRBV18 and TRBJ2-1, with D possibly being TRBD2 (5 bases). The CDR3 totals 16 residues. The V end lost 0 bases, the J end lost 3 bases, and 12 bases lay between the germline ends. The germline gives CDR1 KGHSH, CDR2 LQKENI. This chain's CDR3 is CASSPPYGGRYNEQFF. The CDR3, as DNA: TGTGCCAGCTCACCACCGTACGGAGGACGCTACAATGAGCAGTTCTTC.

This clone occurred a few times. J is TRBJ1-5 and V is TRBV6-6, with 9 bases matching TRBD1. J was trimmed by 9 bases and V by 6 bases; bases with no gene match: 9. CDR3 length: 14 amino acids. Germline-derived CDR1 and CDR2 are MNHNY and SVGAGI (reference sequence). CDR3 in amino acids: CASSLRQGDSPQHF. Written as DNA, the CDR3 is TGTGCCAGCAGCCTAAGACAGGGGGATTCGCCCCAGCATTTT.